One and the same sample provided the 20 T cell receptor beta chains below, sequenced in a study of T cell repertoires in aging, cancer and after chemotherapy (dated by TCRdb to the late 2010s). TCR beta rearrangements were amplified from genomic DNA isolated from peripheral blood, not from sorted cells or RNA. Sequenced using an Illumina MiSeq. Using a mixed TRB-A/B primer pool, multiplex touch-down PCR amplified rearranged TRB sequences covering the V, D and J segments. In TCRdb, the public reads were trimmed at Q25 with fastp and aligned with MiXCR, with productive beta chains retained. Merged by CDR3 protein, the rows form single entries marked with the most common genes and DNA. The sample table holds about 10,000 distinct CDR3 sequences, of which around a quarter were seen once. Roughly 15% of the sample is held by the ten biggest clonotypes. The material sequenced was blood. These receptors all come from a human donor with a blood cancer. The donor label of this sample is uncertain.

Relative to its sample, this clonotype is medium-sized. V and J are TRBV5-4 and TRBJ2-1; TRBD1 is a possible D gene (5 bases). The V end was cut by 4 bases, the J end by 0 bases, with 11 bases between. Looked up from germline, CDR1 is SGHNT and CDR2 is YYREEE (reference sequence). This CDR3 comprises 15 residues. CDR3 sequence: CASSLYRSSYNEQFF. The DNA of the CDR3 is TGTGCCAGCAGCCTATACAGGAGCTCCTACAATGAGCAGTTCTTC. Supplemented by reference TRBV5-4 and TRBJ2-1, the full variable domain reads ETGVTQSPTHLIKTRGQQVTLRCSSQSGHNTVSWYQQALGQGPQFIFQYYREEENGRGNFPPRFSGLQFPNYSSELNVNALELDDSALYLCASSLYRSSYNEQFFGPGTRLTVL.

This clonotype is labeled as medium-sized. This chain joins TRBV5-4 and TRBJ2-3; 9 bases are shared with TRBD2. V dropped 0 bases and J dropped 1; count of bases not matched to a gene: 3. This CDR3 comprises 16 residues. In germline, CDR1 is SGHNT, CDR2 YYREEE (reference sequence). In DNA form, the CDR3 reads TGTGCCAGCAGCTTGGTCGGCGGGAGGGGCACAGATACGCAGTATTTT. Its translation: CASSLVGGRGTDTQYF.

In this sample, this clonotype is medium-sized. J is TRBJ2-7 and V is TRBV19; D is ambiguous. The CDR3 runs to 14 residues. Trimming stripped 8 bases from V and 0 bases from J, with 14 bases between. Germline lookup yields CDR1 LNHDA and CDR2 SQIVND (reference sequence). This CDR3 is CASSMARSSYEQYF. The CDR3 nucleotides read TGTGCCAGTTCCATGGCAAGAAGCTCCTACGAGCAGTACTTC.

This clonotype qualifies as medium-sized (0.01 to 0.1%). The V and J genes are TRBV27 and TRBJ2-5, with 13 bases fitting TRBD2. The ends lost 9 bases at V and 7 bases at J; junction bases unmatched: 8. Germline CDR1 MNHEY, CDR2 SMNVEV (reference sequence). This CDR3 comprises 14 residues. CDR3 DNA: TGTGCCAGTACTAGCGGGAGGGCTTCGGGGACCCAGTACTTC. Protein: CASTSGRASGTQYF.

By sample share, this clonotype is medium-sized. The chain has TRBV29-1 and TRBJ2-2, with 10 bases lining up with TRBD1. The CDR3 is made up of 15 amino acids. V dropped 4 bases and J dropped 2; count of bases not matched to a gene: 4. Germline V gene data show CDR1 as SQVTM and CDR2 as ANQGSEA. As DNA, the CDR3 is TGCAGCGTTGCAGACAGGGGGCTTAACACCGGGGAGCTGTTTTTT. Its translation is CSVADRGLNTGELFF.

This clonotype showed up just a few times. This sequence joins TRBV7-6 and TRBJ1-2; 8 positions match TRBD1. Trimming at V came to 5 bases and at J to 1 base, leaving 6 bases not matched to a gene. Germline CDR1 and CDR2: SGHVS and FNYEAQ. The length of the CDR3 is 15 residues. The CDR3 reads CASSPPRGLNYGYTF. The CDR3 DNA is TGTGCCAGCAGCCCCCCCAGGGGGCTTAACTATGGCTACACCTTC.

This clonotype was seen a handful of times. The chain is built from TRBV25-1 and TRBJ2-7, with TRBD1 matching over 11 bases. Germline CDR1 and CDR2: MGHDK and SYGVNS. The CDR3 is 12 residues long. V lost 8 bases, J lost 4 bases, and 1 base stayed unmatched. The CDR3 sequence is CASGQGAYEQYF. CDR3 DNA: TGTGCCAGCGGACAGGGGGCATACGAGCAGTACTTC.

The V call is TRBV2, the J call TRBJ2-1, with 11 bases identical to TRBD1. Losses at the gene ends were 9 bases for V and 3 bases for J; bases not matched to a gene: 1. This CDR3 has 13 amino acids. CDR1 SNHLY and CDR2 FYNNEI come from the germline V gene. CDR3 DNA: TGTGCCAGTGGGACAGGGGGCTACAATGAGCAGTTCTTC. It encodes CASGTGGYNEQFF. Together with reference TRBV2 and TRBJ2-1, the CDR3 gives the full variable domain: EPEVTQTPSHQVTQMGQEVILRCVPISNHLYFYWYRQILGQKVEFLVSFYNNEISEKSEIFDDQFSVERPDGSNFTLKIRSTKLEDSAMYFCASGTGGYNEQFFGPGTRLTVL.

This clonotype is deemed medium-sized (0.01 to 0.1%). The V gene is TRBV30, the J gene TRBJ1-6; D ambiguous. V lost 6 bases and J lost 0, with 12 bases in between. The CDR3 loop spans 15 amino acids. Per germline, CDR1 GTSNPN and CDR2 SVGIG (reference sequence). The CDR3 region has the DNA TGTGCCTGCTTAGGGAAGAGCTCCTATAATTCACCCCTCCACTTT. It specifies CACLGKSSYNSPLHF.

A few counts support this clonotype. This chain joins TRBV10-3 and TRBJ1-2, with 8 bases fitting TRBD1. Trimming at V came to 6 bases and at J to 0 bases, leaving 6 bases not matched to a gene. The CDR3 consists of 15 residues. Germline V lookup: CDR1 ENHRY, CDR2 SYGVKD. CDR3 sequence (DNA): TGTGCCATCAGCTCCCGGGACAGGACTAACTATGGCTACACCTTC. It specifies CAISSRDRTNYGYTF.

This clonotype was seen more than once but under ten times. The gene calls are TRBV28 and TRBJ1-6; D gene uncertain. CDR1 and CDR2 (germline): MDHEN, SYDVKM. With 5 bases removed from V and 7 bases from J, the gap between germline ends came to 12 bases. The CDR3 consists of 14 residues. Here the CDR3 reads CASSPRPTNSPLHF. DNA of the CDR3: TGTGCCAGCAGTCCCCGTCCTACAAATTCACCCCTCCACTTT. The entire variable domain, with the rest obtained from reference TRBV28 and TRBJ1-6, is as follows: DVKVTQSSRYLVKRTGEKVFLECVQDMDHENMFWYRQDPGLGLRLIYFSYDVKMKEKGDIPEGYSVSREKKERFSLILESASTNQTSMYLCASSPRPTNSPLHFGNGTRLTVT.

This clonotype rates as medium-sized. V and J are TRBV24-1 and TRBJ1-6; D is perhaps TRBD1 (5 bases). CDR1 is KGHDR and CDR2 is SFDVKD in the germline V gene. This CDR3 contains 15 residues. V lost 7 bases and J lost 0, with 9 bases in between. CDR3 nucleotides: TGTGCCACCAGAAACAGGAGCTCCTATAATTCACCCCTCCACTTT. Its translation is CATRNRSSYNSPLHF.

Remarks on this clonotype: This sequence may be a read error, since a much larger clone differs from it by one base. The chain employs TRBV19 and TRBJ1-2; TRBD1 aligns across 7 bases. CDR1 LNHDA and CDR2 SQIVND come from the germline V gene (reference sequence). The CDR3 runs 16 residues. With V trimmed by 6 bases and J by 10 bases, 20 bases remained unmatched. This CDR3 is CASSNRGTERAHVYTF. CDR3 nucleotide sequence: TGTGCCAGTAGCAACAGAGGGACAGAGAGAGCCCATGTCTACACCTTC.

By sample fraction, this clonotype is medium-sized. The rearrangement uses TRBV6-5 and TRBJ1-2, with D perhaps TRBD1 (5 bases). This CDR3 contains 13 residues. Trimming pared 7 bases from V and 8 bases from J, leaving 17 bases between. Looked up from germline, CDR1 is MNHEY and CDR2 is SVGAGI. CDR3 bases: TGTGCCAGCATGGGGACGAGGGTTTACGGCTACACCTTC. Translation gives CASMGTRVYGYTF.

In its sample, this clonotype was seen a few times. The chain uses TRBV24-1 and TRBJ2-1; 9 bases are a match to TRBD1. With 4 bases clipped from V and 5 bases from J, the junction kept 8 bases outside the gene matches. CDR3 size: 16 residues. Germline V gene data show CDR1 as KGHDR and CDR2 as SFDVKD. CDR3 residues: CATSDPVGTGNNEQFF. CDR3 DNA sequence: TGTGCCACCAGTGACCCGGTGGGGACAGGGAACAATGAGCAGTTCTTC.

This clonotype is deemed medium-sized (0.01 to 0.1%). The CDR3 spells CASSHSGSSYNEQFF. The CDR3 DNA reads TGTGCCAGTAGTCATAGCGGGAGCTCGTACAATGAGCAGTTCTTC. The genes are TRBV19 and TRBJ2-1; 9 bases align to TRBD2. The V and J ends lost 5 bases and 4 bases, in that order; junction bases with no gene match: 6. The CDR3 is 15 residues long. Germline V gives CDR1 LNHDA, CDR2 SQIVND (reference sequence).

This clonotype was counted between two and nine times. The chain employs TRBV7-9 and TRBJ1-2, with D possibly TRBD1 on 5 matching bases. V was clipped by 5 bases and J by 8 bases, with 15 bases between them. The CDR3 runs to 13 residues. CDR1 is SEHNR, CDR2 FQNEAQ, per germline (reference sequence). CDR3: CASSHPGGDGYTF. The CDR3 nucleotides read TGTGCCAGCAGCCACCCGGGTGGGGACGGCTACACCTTC.

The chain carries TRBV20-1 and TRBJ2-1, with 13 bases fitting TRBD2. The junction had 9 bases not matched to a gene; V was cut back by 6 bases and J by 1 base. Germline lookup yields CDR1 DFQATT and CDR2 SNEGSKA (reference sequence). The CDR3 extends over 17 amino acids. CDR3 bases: TGCAGTGCCCCCACCCTGACTAGCGGGGGGTCCTACAATGAGCAGTTCTTC. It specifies CSAPTLTSGGSYNEQFF.

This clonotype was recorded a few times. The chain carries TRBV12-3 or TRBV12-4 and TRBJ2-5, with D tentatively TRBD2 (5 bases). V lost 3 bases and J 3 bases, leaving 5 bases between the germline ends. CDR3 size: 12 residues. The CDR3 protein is CASSFGEETQYF. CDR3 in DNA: TGTGCCAGCAGTTTCGGGGAAGAGACCCAGTACTTC.

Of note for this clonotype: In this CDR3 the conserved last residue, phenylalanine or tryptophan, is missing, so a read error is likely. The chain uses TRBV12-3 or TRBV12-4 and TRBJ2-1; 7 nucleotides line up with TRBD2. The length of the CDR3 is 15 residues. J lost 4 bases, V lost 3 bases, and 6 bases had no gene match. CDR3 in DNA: TGTGCCAGCAGTTTGGGAGGGAGGGCTTACAATGAGCAGTTCCTC. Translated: CASSLGGRAYNEQFL.